This T cell receptor (beta chain) was retrieved from a study of monozygotic twins with inflammatory bowel disease. The CDR3 is 15 residues long. Germline V gives CDR1 SNHLY, CDR2 FYNNEI. TCRdb re-called the 5' RACE reads; every CDR3 protein appears as one record, without DNA. Found here are over 350,000 distinct CDR3 sequences; the top ten clones hold 2.6%. Sequenced material: blood. V gene TRBV2 combines with J gene TRBJ2-1; TCRdb returns TRBD1, unconfirmable since there is no DNA. The sequence came from a human donor with ulcerative colitis or Crohn's disease, or a healthy co-twin of an affected twin (not recorded which). CDR3 sequence reads: CASSEVRGEYNEQFF.